These 3 T cell receptor beta chains came from one sample sequenced in a study of blood T cell repertoires in COVID-19. TCRdb's copy holds only in-frame clones and misses some; the assay was immunoSEQ multiplex PCR. In the table there are approximately 180,000 clones, 75% to 80% of which are singletons. What was sequenced was peripheral blood. These receptors all come from a woman aged 65 to 85 with acute or convalescent COVID-19.

DNA for the CDR3: TGCGCCAGCAGCCAACGGGTACTAGCGGGAGGCGGGGAGCTGTTTTTT. Amino acids: CASSQRVLAGGGELFF. J is TRBJ2-2 and V is TRBV4-1; TRBD2 aligns across 12 bases. Trimming took 2 bases from V and 7 from J; bases not matched to a gene: 5. Germline CDR1 reads MGHRA; CDR2 reads YSYEKL. The CDR3 consists of 16 residues.

This clone was counted once. V and J are TRBV5-1 and TRBJ2-7, with D possibly TRBD2 on 5 matching bases. This CDR3 is built from 15 residues. Trimming removed 0 bases at V and 4 bases at J, with 14 bases between. CDR1 is SGHRS and CDR2 is YFSETQ in the germline V gene. CDR3 loop: CASSLGGGGPYEQYF. DNA of the CDR3: TGCGCCAGCAGCTTGGGTGGAGGCGGGCCTTACGAGCAGTACTTC.

The chain recombines TRBV29-1 with TRBJ2-1, with a tentative D call TRBD1 (6 bases). Trimming removed 7 bases from V and 2 bases from J, with 15 bases in between. Germline V gene data show CDR1 as SQVTM and CDR2 as ANQGSEA. The CDR3 is 14 amino acids. The CDR3 nucleotides are TGCAGCGGGAGCAGGGGTAGAGCCTACAATGAGCAGTTCTTC. Its protein product is CSGSRGRAYNEQFF.